This TCR beta chain came from a study of response to subunit inactivated influenza vaccine. The study's findings and limits: It was the authors' suggestion that each seasonal influenza vaccination recruits few new T cells.

This clonotype was counted only a few times. Its antigen is as yet unknown. Germline CDR1 and CDR2: MDHEN and SYDVKM. V was pared by 7 bases and J by 4 bases, with 19 bases between. The CDR3 length is 15 residues. TCRdb re-analysed the RT-PCR reads in MiXCR, keeping a single row per CDR3 protein. The sample comprises about 700,000 distinct CDR3 sequences, about 15% of which are singletons, and approximately 7% rests with the top ten. The receptor was derived from a man aged 50 or older who received an inactivated influenza vaccine. This specimen consisted of PBMCs from blood, obtained 14 days before vaccination. This chain links TRBV28 with TRBJ2-5; D gene uncertain. The CDR3 here is CASTPLGRQAETQYF. In DNA form, the CDR3 reads TGTGCCAGCACCCCTCTCGGCAGGCAGGCAGAGACCCAGTACTTC.